Listed below are T cell receptor beta chains from one sample, sequenced in a study of blood T cell repertoires in COVID-19. TCRdb's copy holds only in-frame clones and misses some; the assay was immunoSEQ multiplex PCR. The sample lists about 200,000 clones; roughly 90% were seen once. The sample consisted of PBMCs or T cells enriched from blood (not recorded which). These receptors originate from a woman in her late teens or twenties who had recovered from COVID-19. The CDR3 runs from the conserved cysteine through the conserved F or W. D genes are given only for firm matches. Not all rows give a size; the values are once, few, many and, for expanded clones, a class.

TRBV7-9	-	-	TRBJ2-7	CASSLKTAYEQYF	TGTGCCAGCAGCTTAAAAACAGCCTACGAGCAGTACTTC
TRBV5-1	TRBD2	-	TRBJ2-7	CASSLGAGGNHEQYF	TGCGCCAGCAGCCTCGGAGCGGGGGGTAACCACGAGCAGTACTTC
TRBV3-1/TRBV3-2	-	-	TRBJ1-6	CASSQVGGRNSPLHF	TGTGCCAGCAGCCAAGTTGGAGGACGCAATTCACCCCTCCACTTT
TRBV9	TRBD1	-	TRBJ1-5	CASSATGIQPQHF	TGTGCCAGCAGCGCGACAGGGATACAGCCCCAGCATTTT
TRBV5-1	-	-	TRBJ2-1	CASSLEAGEFYEQFF	TGCGCCAGCAGCTTGGAGGCAGGGGAGTTCTATGAGCAGTTCTTC
TRBV29-1	-	-	TRBJ1-1	CSVARENMNTEAFF	TGCAGCGTTGCTAGGGAGAACATGAACACTGAAGCTTTCTTT
TRBV29-1	-	-	TRBJ2-2	CSVAWRHPNTGELFF	TGCAGCGTTGCTTGGAGGCACCCGAACACCGGGGAGCTGTTTTTT
TRBV6-5	-	-	TRBJ1-6	CASSYSSGEYSPLHF	TGTGCCAGCAGTTACTCGTCAGGGGAGTATTCACCCCTCCACTTT
TRBV5-1	TRBD1	-	TRBJ2-3	CASSLGQGAPDTQYF	TGCGCCAGCAGCTTGGGTCAGGGGGCCCCAGATACGCAGTATTTT
TRBV19	TRBD1	-	TRBJ1-1	CASSSIGQVTNTEAFF	TGTGCCAGTAGTTCAATAGGACAGGTGACGAACACTGAAGCTTTCTTT
TRBV2	-	-	TRBJ1-6	CASSLDGGYRSPLHF	TGTGCCAGCAGTTTGGATGGGGGCTACCGTTCACCCCTCCACTTT
TRBV7-9	TRBD2	-	TRBJ2-1	CASSSGGANYNEQFF	TGTGCCAGCAGTTCCGGGGGGGCCAACTACAATGAGCAGTTCTTC
TRBV24-1	TRBD1	-	TRBJ2-1	CVTSQPSGQGVNEQFF	TGTGTCACCAGCCAGCCTTCGGGACAGGGGGTCAATGAGCAGTTCTTC
TRBV10-3	-	-	TRBJ2-7	CAIKQGSEQYF	TGTGCCATCAAACAGGGTTCCGAGCAGTACTTC
TRBV6-5	-	-	TRBJ1-1	CASSSGSSMNTEAFF	TGTGCCAGCAGTTCGGGATCTTCGATGAACACTGAAGCTTTCTTT
TRBV19	-	-	TRBJ1-1	CASSSRDGMNTEAFF	TGTGCCAGTAGTTCGAGGGATGGGATGAACACTGAAGCTTTCTTT
TRBV19	-	-	TRBJ1-6	CASSIAQVNSPLHF	TGTGCCAGTAGTATAGCACAGGTTAATTCACCCCTCCACTTT
TRBV2	-	-	TRBJ2-3	CASSGDSDTQYF	TGTGCCAGCAGTGGGGACTCCGATACGCAGTATTTT
TRBV2	-	once	TRBJ1-2	CASSDGRAISGYTF	TGTGCCAGCAGTGACGGCAGGGCCATAAGCGGCTACACCTTC
TRBV7-8	TRBD2	-	TRBJ2-5	CASSLDRRSGGAETQYF	TGTGCCAGCAGCTTAGACCGTCGTAGCGGGGGGGCTGAGACCCAGTACTTC
TRBV7-2	-	few	TRBJ2-3	CASSRPQTGGTDTQYF	TGTGCCAGCAGCCGCCCCCAAACCGGGGGCACAGATACGCAGTATTTT
TRBV6-1	TRBD1	-	TRBJ2-7	CASSEAKGAPYEQYF	TGTGCCAGCAGTGAAGCAAAGGGGGCACCATACGAGCAGTACTTC
TRBV4-1	TRBD1	-	TRBJ1-2	CASSLGQGDWGYTF	TGCGCCAGCAGCCTCGGACAGGGGGATTGGGGCTACACCTTC
TRBV29-1	-	-	TRBJ2-7	CSVVGEASRGSYEQYF	TGCAGCGTTGTGGGTGAGGCATCCAGGGGATCCTACGAGCAGTACTTC
TRBV5-1	TRBD1	-	TRBJ2-2	CASRGTGKKGVGDGELFF	TGCGCCAGCAGAGGGACAGGCAAAAAGGGGGTCGGCGACGGGGAGCTGTTTTTT
TRBV5-1	TRBD1	-	TRBJ2-7	CASSGAGTGVAYEQYF	TGCGCCAGCAGCGGGGCCGGGACAGGGGTCGCCTACGAGCAGTACTTC
TRBV12-1	-	-	TRBJ1-1	CASSPLYRDRDTEAFF	TGTGCCAGCAGCCCCCTATACCGGGACAGGGACACTGAAGCTTTCTTT
TRBV3-1/TRBV3-2	-	-	TRBJ2-7	CASSQGGVPSYEQYF	TGTGCCAGCAGCCAAGGCGGGGTCCCCTCCTACGAGCAGTACTTC
TRBV9	TRBD2	-	TRBJ2-3	CASSVASGGPTQYF	TGTGCCAGCAGCGTAGCCAGCGGGGGGCCTACGCAGTATTTT
TRBV7-2	-	-	TRBJ1-1	CASSFQVSGEAFF	TGTGCCAGCAGCTTCCAGGTGTCTGGTGAAGCTTTCTTT
TRBV24-1	TRBD1	-	TRBJ1-3	CATSEQGATGNTIYF	TGTGCCACCAGTGAACAGGGGGCAACGGGAAACACCATATATTTT
TRBV5-4	-	-	TRBJ2-3	CASSLLVGGRTDTQYF	TGTGCCAGCAGCTTGTTAGTGGGGGGGCGGACAGATACGCAGTATTTT
TRBV9	TRBD1	-	TRBJ1-2	CASSRGQAIYGYTF	TGTGCCAGCAGCCGGGGACAGGCCATCTATGGCTACACCTTC
TRBV28	-	-	TRBJ2-3	CASSPRAGAFTDTQYF	TGTGCCAGCAGTCCGAGGGCGGGGGCCTTCACAGATACGCAGTATTTT
TRBV18	-	few	TRBJ2-2	CASSYWAHTGELFF	TGTGCCAGCTCATATTGGGCACACACCGGGGAGCTGTTTTTT
TRBV25-1	-	-	TRBJ1-2	CASSDGAYPYGYTF	TGTGCCAGCAGTGATGGGGCTTATCCCTATGGCTACACCTTC
TRBV14	-	-	TRBJ2-3	CASSQRTVIDTQYF	TGTGCCAGCAGCCAACGGACAGTAATAGATACGCAGTATTTT